This T cell receptor (beta chain) stems from a study of T cells in Graves' hyperthyroidism and ophthalmopathy. The CDR3 has 14 amino acids. V lost 5 bases to trimming and J lost 3 bases, with 15 bases between them. Germline V CDR1 and CDR2: SGHDT, YYEEEE. Worth noting for this clonotype: Its antigen remains unknown.

Study results and caveats: Separating ophthalmopathy from stable hyperthyroidism was achieved by a 13 V-J model.

RNA transcripts provided the source from which TCR beta CDR3 regions were amplified. HTBI primers were the set used in a first-round RT-PCR of the TCR CDR3. TCRdb reprocessed the multiplex PCR reads via MiXCR and lists one record per CDR3 protein. The data show hundreds of thousands of distinct CDR3 sequences, more than 11% seen once. Material for sequencing was blood. The TCR sequence derives from a woman aged 30 to 39 with Graves' hyperthyroidism that later progressed to Graves' ophthalmopathy. This chain links TRBV5-6 with TRBJ2-7; D is unresolved. CDR3 coding DNA: TGTGCCAGCAGATCAAGGACGGCCAGCTACGAGCAGTACTTC. This translates into CASRSRTASYEQYF. Supplemented by reference TRBV5-6 and TRBJ2-7, the full variable domain reads DAGVTQSPTHLIKTRGQQVTLRCSPKSGHDTVSWYQQALGQGPQFIFQYYEEEERQRGNFPDRFSGHQFPNYSSELNVNALLLGDSALYLCASRSRTASYEQYFGPGTRLTVT.